The clone carrying this T cell receptor beta chain was seen more than once but under ten times. This sample was included in a study of blood T cells in healthy people across ages. Combining a sample-barcoded 5' primer with a J-beta primer mix, a second PCR ran for about 6 to 11 cycles. Each sample provided no less than 3 million CDR3-containing paired-end reads. TCRdb reprocessed the 5' RACE reads via MiXCR and lists one record per CDR3 protein. The table lists around 1,500,000 distinct CDR3 sequences, over 25% of them singletons, with roughly 8% in the top ten. V was trimmed by 6 bases and J by 6 bases, leaving 12 bases between them. This CDR3 spans 12 amino acids. Germline values: CDR1 MNHEY, CDR2 SVGAGI.

The rearrangement joins TRBV6-5 to TRBJ2-7; possibly TRBD1 for D (7 bases). The sequence was collected from a woman aged 25 to 39 in good health. Sequencing input: blood. CDR3 sequence reads: CASRHQGGEQYF. CDR3 DNA: TGTGCCAGCAGACACCAGGGGGGCGAGCAGTACTTC.